This passage covers 11 T cell receptor beta chains from one sample sequenced in a study of long-term antiretroviral therapy in people with HIV. Running of the v3.0 immunoSEQ assay took place at survey level. Only in-frame clones appear in the TCRdb table, and some are missing; sequencing was by immunoSEQ multiplex PCR. The sample yields 25,000 to 35,000 clones, approximately 96% seen once. Material: unsorted PBMCs, obtained 6.5 to 6.6 years after starting antiretroviral therapy. The receptors stem from a man aged 25 to 40 with HIV.

The gene calls are TRBV9 and TRBJ1-4; no clear D gene. CDR3 length equals 15 residues. V was trimmed by 4 bases and J by 7 bases, leaving 17 bases between them. Per the germline V gene, CDR1 is SGDLS and CDR2 is YYNGEE. CDR3 sequence (DNA): TGTGCCAGCAGCTACCGACCGGTGGGATCTGAAAAACTGTTTTTT. Translation gives CASSYRPVGSEKLFF.

The CDR3 region has the DNA TGTGCCAGCAGCCAAGAGGTGTGGAGCGGGAGAATCTCCGGGGAGCTGTTTTTT. Amino acid sequence: CASSQEVWSGRISGELFF. This rearrangement joins TRBV4-2 to TRBJ2-2, with 8 bases lining up with TRBD2. Germline V lookup: CDR1 LGHNA, CDR2 YNFKEQ. CDR3 length: 18 amino acids. V lost 0 bases and J lost 6; bases outside the gene matches: 12.

The rearrangement uses TRBV6-1 and TRBJ1-1; no clear D. Germline loops: CDR1 MNHNS, CDR2 SASEGT. The V gene lost 6 bases and the J gene lost 0 bases, with 14 bases spanning the gap. The CDR3 covers 15 residues. CDR3 amino acids: CASRESRRMNTEAFF. The CDR3 DNA reads TGTGCCAGCAGGGAGTCTCGGCGCATGAACACTGAAGCTTTCTTT.

This chain links TRBV10-3 with TRBJ2-3; a weak D match, TRBD2 (6 bases). V was cut by 5 bases and J by 3 bases, with 6 bases left in between. Germline values: CDR1 ENHRY, CDR2 SYGVKD. This CDR3 region has 12 residues. The CDR3 reads CAISRGTDTQYF. In DNA, the CDR3 is TGTGCCATCAGTCGGGGGACAGATACGCAGTATTTT.

The V call is TRBV7-2, the J call TRBJ1-3, with TRBD1 matching over 8 bases. J lost 4 bases, V lost 2 bases, and 1 base had no gene match. Germline V gives CDR1 SGHTA, CDR2 FQGNSA. The CDR3 has 14 amino acids. CDR3 bases: TGTGCCAGCAGCTTACAGGGGGCGGGAAACACCATATATTTT. Residues: CASSLQGAGNTIYF.

This chain joins TRBV6-6 and TRBJ2-3; 10 nucleotides align to TRBD2. Per germline, CDR1 MNHNY and CDR2 SVGAGI (reference sequence). This CDR3 is built from 16 residues. V shed 5 bases, J shed 5 bases, and the junction held 10 bases outside the gene matches. CDR3 protein: CASSPLAGTPGDTQYF. The CDR3, as DNA: TGTGCCAGCAGTCCACTAGCGGGGACACCAGGAGATACGCAGTATTTT.

The rearrangement joins TRBV5-6 to TRBJ2-1; D not resolved. Trimming took off 0 bases at V and 8 bases at J, with 12 bases between the two ends. This CDR3 comprises 14 residues. CDR1 and CDR2 (germline): SGHDT, YYEEEE. The CDR3 region has the DNA TGTGCCAGCAGCTTGGTATTCAAGGACGATGAGCAGTTCTTC. It translates to CASSLVFKDDEQFF.

This clone showed up just once. The rearrangement joins TRBV21-1 to TRBJ2-7; TRBD1 was called by the table and not checked on the DNA. TRBV21-1 is assigned pseudogene status. The CDR3 loop spans 15 amino acids. The CDR3 sequence: CASSKGQGRTYEQYF. The CDR3 DNA sequence: TGTGCCAGCAGCAAAGGACAGGGTAGGACCTACGAGCAGTACTTC.

For the CDR3, the DNA is TGTGCCAGCAGAGCCACTAGCGGGAGGGCGGATACGCAGTATTTT. It specifies CASRATSGRADTQYF. V usage is TRBV2 and J usage is TRBJ2-3; 13 nucleotides match TRBD2. The junction had 6 bases not matched to a gene; V was cut back by 6 bases and J by 6 bases. CDR1 and CDR2 from the germline V gene are SNHLY and FYNNEI. The CDR3 has 15 residues.

The chain has TRBV18 and TRBJ2-7, with D hard to call. Germline-derived CDR1 and CDR2 are KGHSH and LQKENI. The CDR3 length is 16 residues. V lost 6 bases to trimming and J lost 6 bases, with 24 bases between them. CDR3 amino acids: CASSLKADFIGPEQYF. CDR3 bases: TGTGCCAGCTCTCTAAAAGCAGATTTCATAGGGCCCGAGCAGTACTTC.

This chain uses TRBV13 with TRBJ1-1; possibly TRBD1 for D (5 bases). Trimming removed 1 base at V and 4 bases at J, with 7 bases between. The CDR3 loop spans 13 amino acids. CDR1 and CDR2 (germline): PRHDT, FYEKMQ (reference sequence). The CDR3 region is CASSLVGVTEAFF. The DNA of the CDR3 is TGTGCCAGCAGCTTAGTAGGGGTCACTGAAGCTTTCTTT.